This T cell receptor (beta chain) was sequenced in a study of T cell responses to AZD1222 COVID-19 vaccine. Looking at the study overall: Second-dose intervals of approximately 4 or approximately 12 weeks were pooled. Overall study findings and caveats: Possibly, clonal diversity was underestimated; donors were largely white British and included more females. Every sample of the repertoires postdated the peak T cell response.

V gave up 5 bases and J gave up 4 bases; unmatched junction bases: 6. Germline values: CDR1 MNHEY, CDR2 SMNVEV (reference sequence). This CDR3 is built from 16 residues. Produced via immunoSEQ multiplex PCR; TCRdb's table is partial and in-frame only. The repertoire holds 100,000 to 150,000 clones, over 90% seen once, with roughly 5.9% in the top ten. Note on this clone: Its matching antigen is unknown. Within the sample, other DNA sequences also encode this same CDR3.

The source of this sequence is an adult in good health. The sequenced sample was peripheral blood, obtained on day 0 of AZD1222 vaccination. The chain uses TRBV27 and TRBJ2-7; 15 bases agree with TRBD2. CDR3 sequence reads: CASSPRTSGRAYEQYF. The DNA of the CDR3 is TGTGCCAGCAGTCCAAGGACTAGCGGGAGGGCGTACGAGCAGTACTTC.